The TCR beta chain under discussion was sequenced for a study of T cells in tumors after PD-1 blockade. Looking at the study overall: Patients received pembrolizumab 200 mg every 3 weeks or cemiplimab 350 mg every 2 weeks. Some patients also took daily vismodegib 150 mg during anti-PD-1 treatment.

The V gene end was trimmed by 5 bases and the J gene end by 3 bases; junction bases not matched to a gene: 9. The CDR3 loop spans 15 amino acids. Germline CDR1 reads SGHNT; CDR2 reads YENEEA. Measured with immunoSEQ multiplex PCR; TCRdb has only the in-frame clones, and not every one. The top ten clones hold around 40% of a sample with tens of thousands of clones, approximately 70% of them seen once. Input was about 616 ng to 6,500 ng of genomic DNA from tumor or blood. The chain links TRBV11-3 to TRBJ2-5; 7 bases are shared with TRBD2. The sequence was collected from a human donor with basal cell carcinoma. Sequences were derived from PBMCs, sampled after anti-PD-1 treatment. In nucleotides, the CDR3 is TGTGCCAGCAGCCCAAGGACTAGAAGTGAAGAGACCCAGTACTTC. Translation: CASSPRTRSEETQYF.